A selection of T cell receptor beta chains follows, all from one sample in a study of blood T cell repertoires in COVID-19. Assay used: immunoSEQ multiplex PCR; TCRdb lists only in-frame clones, some missing. This table has roughly 100,000 clones, roughly 80% appearing once. Material: peripheral blood. Every receptor here comes from a woman older than 75 with acute or convalescent COVID-19. Both conserved end residues are part of each CDR3. Each record gives: J gene, D gene, clone size, V gene, CDR3 DNA, CDR3 protein. The D gene is left open where the match is weak. Size tells how often a clone was seen (once, few, many) or the class of an expanded clone, and some rows leave it out.

TRBJ2-5 TRBD2 - TRBV5-1 TGCGCCAGCAGCCCGGGGGGAGATGAGACCCAGTACTTC CASSPGGDETQYF
TRBJ1-2 - - TRBV11-2 TGTGCCAGCAGCTTATCTCCGGGAGGGACGGATGGCTACACCTTC CASSLSPGGTDGYTF
TRBJ2-7 TRBD1 - TRBV28 TGTGCCAGCAGTTTATGGGGACAGGGAAGGTACGAGCAGTACTTC CASSLWGQGRYEQYF
TRBJ2-5 TRBD2 - TRBV2 TGTGCCAGCAAGGGGAGCGGGAGGGATCAAGAGACCCAGTACTTC CASKGSGRDQETQYF
TRBJ2-5 - - TRBV11-2 TGTGCCAGCAGCCTAACAGGGCCGGGAGAGACCCAGTACTTC CASSLTGPGETQYF
TRBJ2-2 TRBD2 - TRBV29-1 TGCAGCGGGACTAGCGGCACCGGGGAGCTGTTTTTT CSGTSGTGELFF
TRBJ2-2 - few TRBV9 TGTGCCAGCAGCGTAACTGGGCCCCCGGCGAACACCGGGGAGCTGTTTTTT CASSVTGPPANTGELFF
TRBJ2-7 - - TRBV27 TGTGCCAGCAGTTTAGAGGGTCGGTACGAGCAGTACTTC CASSLEGRYEQYF
TRBJ2-1 - few TRBV10-1 TGCGCCAGCAGTGAGTCCGGGTTGAGGTACAATGAGCAGTTCTTC CASSESGLRYNEQFF
TRBJ1-1 TRBD1 - TRBV19 TGTGCCAGTAGTATTTTAGGGGGCAGTTCACATAACACTGAAGCTTTCTTT CASSILGGSSHNTEAFF
TRBJ2-5 - - TRBV5-5 TGTGCCAGCAGCGTTCGACAGGTACCTCAAGAGACCCAGTACTTC CASSVRQVPQETQYF
TRBJ1-5 - - TRBV6-5 TGTGCCAGCAGCGAGGGCAGATCTTCCAATCAGCCCCAGCATTTT CASSEGRSSNQPQHF
TRBJ1-2 TRBD1 few TRBV11-3 TGTGCCAGCAGCTTCACAGGGGGAGATGGCTACACCTTC CASSFTGGDGYTF
TRBJ2-1 - - TRBV5-1 TGCGCCAGCAGCTTTAGAAGTACTCAAACAGGAAATGAGCAGTTCTTC CASSFRSTQTGNEQFF
TRBJ2-1 TRBD2 - TRBV7-2 TGTGCCAGCAGCTTAATTGGGACTAGCGGGTACAATGAGCAGTTCTTC CASSLIGTSGYNEQFF
TRBJ2-1 TRBD2 - TRBV2 TGTGCCAGCAGACCGGGACTAGCAAATGAGCAGTTCTTC CASRPGLANEQFF
TRBJ2-1 TRBD2 - TRBV5-6 TGTGCCAGCAGCTTTTCTACTAGCGGGAGAGCGTTCTTC CASSFSTSGRAFF
TRBJ1-1 - - TRBV19 TGTGCCAGTAGTACCGACAGGATCATGAACACTGAAGCTTTCTTT CASSTDRIMNTEAFF
TRBJ2-1 TRBD1 - TRBV7-8 TGTGCCAGCAGCCCTTCAGGGGACAGTGCCTACAATGAGCAGTTCTTC CASSPSGDSAYNEQFF
TRBJ1-5 - - TRBV6-5 TGTGCCAGCAGTTACCGCGGGAATCAGCCCCAGCATTTT CASSYRGNQPQHF
TRBJ1-6 - - TRBV12-3/TRBV12-4 TGTGCCAGCAGTTTAGCTGAAGCCGTGTCCCTCCACTTT CASSLAEAVSLHF
TRBJ2-5 - few TRBV7-2 TGTGCCAGCAGCTTCTCGACATCAGAGACCCAGTACTTC CASSFSTSETQYF